The 10 T cell receptor beta chains in this list originate from one sample, sequenced in a study of blood T cell repertoires in COVID-19. The table came from immunoSEQ multiplex PCR; TCRdb's copy has only in-frame clones and leaves some out. The data contain roughly 66,000 clones, roughly nine tenths of them singletons. Sequenced: peripheral blood. Receptors were obtained from a human donor in a cohort sampled during active COVID-19.

The chain joins TRBV7-9 to TRBJ1-3; TRBD1 agrees at 8 bases. J was trimmed by 0 bases and V by 5 bases; bases with no gene match: 6. This CDR3 comprises 16 residues. From germline, CDR1 is SEHNR and CDR2 FQNEAQ (reference sequence). CDR3 in DNA: TGTGCCAGCAGCCTCGGACAGGGCGCCTCTGGAAACACCATATATTTT. This codes for CASSLGQGASGNTIYF.

The chain has TRBV5-6 and TRBJ2-1; the D gene is possibly TRBD2 (7 bases). CDR1 is SGHDT and CDR2 is YYEEEE in the germline V gene. The V end was cut by 0 bases, the J end by 2 bases, with 15 bases between. The CDR3 contains 17 residues. The CDR3 DNA is TGTGCCAGCAGCTTGGCTTTTGGGGGGGCGCCCTACAATGAGCAGTTCTTC. Translated: CASSLAFGGAPYNEQFF.

The J gene is TRBJ2-3, the V gene TRBV28; 8 bases match TRBD2. After removal of 7 bases from V and 4 bases from J, the junction contained 10 bases not matched to a gene. The CDR3 totals 15 residues. Germline values: CDR1 MDHEN, CDR2 SYDVKM. The CDR3 sequence is CASNQLAGMSDTQYF. CDR3 bases: TGTGCCAGCAACCAATTAGCGGGAATGTCAGATACGCAGTATTTT.

The CDR3 bases are TGTGCCAGCACCGGCGGGAGTGCTCAGTATTTT. Translating gives CASTGGSAQYF. The genes are TRBV2 and TRBJ2-3, with 7 bases identical to TRBD2. This CDR3 has 11 amino acids. Per the germline V gene, CDR1 is SNHLY and CDR2 is FYNNEI. With 7 bases clipped from V and 12 bases from J, the junction kept 7 bases outside the gene matches.

The V call is TRBV18, the J call TRBJ1-2; D is perhaps TRBD1 (6 bases). This CDR3 is built from 17 residues. The germline V and J ends were trimmed by 3 bases and 2 bases, with 19 bases remaining between them. Germline-derived CDR1 and CDR2 are KGHSH and LQKENI. CDR3 coding DNA: TGTGCCAGCTCACCGACGCAGGCGATAACAGGGAACTATGGCTACACCTTC. Protein: CASSPTQAITGNYGYTF.

This clone appeared a single time. The chain combines TRBV6-2 or TRBV6-3 with TRBJ1-1; the D is unclear. The CDR3 runs to 21 residues. Germline values: CDR1 MNHEY, CDR2 SVGEGT. V lost 6 bases and J lost 1, with 33 bases in between. The CDR3 DNA follows: TGTGCCAGCAGCTCGCGGCGCGGATCCAACGGAAGAGGACGGGGGAACACTGAAGCTTTCTTT. It codes for CASSSRRGSNGRGRGNTEAFF.

The chain joins TRBV9 to TRBJ2-1; a weak D match, TRBD2 (6 bases). Trimming shortened V by 1 base and J by 2 bases, and 10 bases separated the two germline ends. This CDR3 comprises 15 residues. The V gene's germline CDR1 is SGDLS and CDR2 YYNGEE. CDR3 loop: CASSVSSGTYNEQFF. CDR3 DNA sequence: TGTGCCAGCAGCGTAAGTAGCGGTACCTACAATGAGCAGTTCTTC. The full variable domain, rest sourced from reference TRBV9 and TRBJ2-1, is DSGVTQTPKHLITATGQRVTLRCSPRSGDLSVYWYQQSLDQGLQFLIQYYNGEERAKGNILERFSAQQFPDLHSELNLSSLELGDSALYFCASSVSSGTYNEQFFGPGTRLTVL.

This chain uses TRBV6-6 with TRBJ1-6, with D possibly matching TRBD1 (6 bases). The CDR3 sequence is 15 residues long. The germline V and J ends were trimmed by 2 bases and 7 bases, with 12 bases remaining between them. Germline V gene sequence: CDR1 MNHNY, CDR2 SVGAGI (reference sequence). CDR3 in amino acids: CASSYAGERNSPLHF. Here the CDR3 DNA reads TGTGCCAGCAGTTACGCAGGGGAGCGGAATTCACCCCTCCACTTT.

V gene TRBV2 combines with J gene TRBJ1-1; the D gene is possibly TRBD1 (5 bases). The CDR3 is 13 amino acids. V lost 6 bases and J lost 7, with 15 bases in between. Germline V gene sequence: CDR1 SNHLY, CDR2 FYNNEI. CDR3 residues: CASRDLLQGEAFF. The DNA for the CDR3 is TGTGCCAGCAGGGACCTACTTCAGGGTGAAGCTTTCTTT.

This rearrangement joins TRBV5-1 to TRBJ2-1; 9 bases match TRBD1. V trimming: 5 bases; J trimming: 6 bases; junction bases outside the gene matches: 6. CDR3 length equals 14 residues. The germline gives CDR1 SGHRS, CDR2 YFSETQ. CDR3 sequence (DNA): TGCGCCAGCAGAACGGGACAGGGCCCCAATGAGCAGTTCTTC. It codes for CASRTGQGPNEQFF.